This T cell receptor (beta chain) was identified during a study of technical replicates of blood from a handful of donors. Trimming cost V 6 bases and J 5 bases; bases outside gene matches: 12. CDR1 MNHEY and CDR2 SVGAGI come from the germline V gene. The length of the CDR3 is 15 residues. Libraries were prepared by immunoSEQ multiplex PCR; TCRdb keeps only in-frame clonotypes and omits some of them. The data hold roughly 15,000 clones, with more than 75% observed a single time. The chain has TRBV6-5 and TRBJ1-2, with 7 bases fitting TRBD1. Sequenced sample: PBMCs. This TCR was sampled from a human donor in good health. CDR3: CASRPSGTDRYGYTF. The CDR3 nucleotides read TGTGCCAGCAGGCCTTCCGGGACAGACCGATATGGCTACACCTTC.